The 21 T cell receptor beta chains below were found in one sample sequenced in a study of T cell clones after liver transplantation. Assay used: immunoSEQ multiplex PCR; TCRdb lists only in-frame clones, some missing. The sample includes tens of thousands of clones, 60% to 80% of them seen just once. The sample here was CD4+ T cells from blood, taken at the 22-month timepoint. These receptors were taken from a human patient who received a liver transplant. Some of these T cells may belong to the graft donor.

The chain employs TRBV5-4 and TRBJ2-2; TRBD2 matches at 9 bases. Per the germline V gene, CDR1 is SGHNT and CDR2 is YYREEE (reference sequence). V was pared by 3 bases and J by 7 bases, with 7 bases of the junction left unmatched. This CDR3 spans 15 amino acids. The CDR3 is CASSSPSGDGGELFF. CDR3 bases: TGTGCCAGCAGCTCCCCTAGCGGGGATGGCGGGGAGCTGTTTTTT.

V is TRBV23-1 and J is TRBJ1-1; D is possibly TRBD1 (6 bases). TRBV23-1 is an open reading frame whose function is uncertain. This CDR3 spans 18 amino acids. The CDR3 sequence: CGEVPTLIGGAGYTEAFF. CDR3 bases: TGCGGGGAAGTCCCCACTCTTATCGGGGGCGCGGGGTACACTGAAGCTTTCTTT.

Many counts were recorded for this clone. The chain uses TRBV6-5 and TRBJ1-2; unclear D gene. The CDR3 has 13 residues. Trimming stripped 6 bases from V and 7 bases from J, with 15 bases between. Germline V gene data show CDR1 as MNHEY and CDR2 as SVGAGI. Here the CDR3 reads CASRDSNVRGYTF. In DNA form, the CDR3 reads TGTGCCAGCAGAGATTCAAACGTACGTGGCTACACCTTC.

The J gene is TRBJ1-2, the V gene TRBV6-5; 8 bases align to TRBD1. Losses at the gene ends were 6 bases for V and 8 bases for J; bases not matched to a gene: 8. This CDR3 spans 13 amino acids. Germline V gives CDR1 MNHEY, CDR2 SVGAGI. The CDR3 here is CASRGTGRGGYTF. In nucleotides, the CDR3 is TGTGCCAGCAGAGGGACAGGAAGAGGAGGCTACACCTTC.

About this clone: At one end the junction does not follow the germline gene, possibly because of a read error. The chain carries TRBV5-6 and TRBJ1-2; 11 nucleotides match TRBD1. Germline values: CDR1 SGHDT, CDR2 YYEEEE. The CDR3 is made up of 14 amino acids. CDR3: CVSSLGQGANGYTF. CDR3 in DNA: TGTGTCAGCAGCCTCGGACAGGGGGCTAATGGCTACACCTTC.

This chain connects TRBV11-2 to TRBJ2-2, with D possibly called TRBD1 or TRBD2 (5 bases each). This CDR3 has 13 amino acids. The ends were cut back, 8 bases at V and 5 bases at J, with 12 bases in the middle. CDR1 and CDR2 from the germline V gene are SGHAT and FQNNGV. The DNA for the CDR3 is TGTGCCAGCGGGACCTTAGATACCGGGGAGCTGTTTTTT. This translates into CASGTLDTGELFF.

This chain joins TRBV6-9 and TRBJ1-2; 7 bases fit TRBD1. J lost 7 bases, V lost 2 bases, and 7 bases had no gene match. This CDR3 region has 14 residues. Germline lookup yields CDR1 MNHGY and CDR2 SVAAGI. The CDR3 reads CASSYRDREVGYTF. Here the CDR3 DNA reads TGTGCCAGCAGTTATAGAGACAGGGAAGTTGGCTACACCTTC.

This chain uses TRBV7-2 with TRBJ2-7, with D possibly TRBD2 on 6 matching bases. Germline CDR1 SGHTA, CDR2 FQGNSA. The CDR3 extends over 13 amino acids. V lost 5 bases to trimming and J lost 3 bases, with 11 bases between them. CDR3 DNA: TGTGCCAGCAGCGCGGGACCGAACTACGAGCAGTACTTC. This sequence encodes CASSAGPNYEQYF.

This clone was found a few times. The CDR3 protein is CASSPSYRRRDGKLFF. As DNA, the CDR3 is TGTGCCAGCTCACCGTCGTACAGGAGGCGGGACGGAAAACTGTTTTTT. This chain joins TRBV18 and TRBJ1-4, with D possibly TRBD1 on 5 matching bases. Trimming stripped 3 bases from V and 10 bases from J, with 21 bases between. Germline V gene sequence: CDR1 KGHSH, CDR2 LQKENI. The CDR3 consists of 16 residues.

CDR3 amino acids: CAWSVPGPVSTEAFF. The CDR3 region has the DNA TGTGCCTGGAGTGTCCCAGGGCCGGTGAGCACTGAAGCTTTCTTT. This chain connects TRBV30 to TRBJ1-1, with a weak D call TRBD1 (5 bases). Germline CDR1 is GTSNPN and CDR2 is SVGIG (reference sequence). The CDR3 is 15 residues long. V was pared by 0 bases and J by 4 bases, with 15 bases between.

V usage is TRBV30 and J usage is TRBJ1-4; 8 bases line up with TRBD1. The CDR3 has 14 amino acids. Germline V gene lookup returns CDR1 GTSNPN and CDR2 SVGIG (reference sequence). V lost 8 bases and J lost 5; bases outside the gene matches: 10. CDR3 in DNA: TGTGCCCTGGAGGGGGCAGGGGGCAATGAAAAACTGTTTTTT. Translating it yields CALEGAGGNEKLFF.

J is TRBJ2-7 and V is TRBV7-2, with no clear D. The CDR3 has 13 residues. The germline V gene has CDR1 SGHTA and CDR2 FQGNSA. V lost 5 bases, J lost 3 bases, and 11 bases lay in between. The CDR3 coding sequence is TGTGCCAGCAGCGACGGACGGAACTACGAGCAGTACTTC. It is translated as CASSDGRNYEQYF.

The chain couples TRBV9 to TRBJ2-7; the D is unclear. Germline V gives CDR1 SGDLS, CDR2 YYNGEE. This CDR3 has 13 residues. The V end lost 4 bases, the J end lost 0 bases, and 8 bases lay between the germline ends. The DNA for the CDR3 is TGTGCCAGCAGCTCCCGGTCCTCCTACGAGCAGTACTTC. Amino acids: CASSSRSSYEQYF.

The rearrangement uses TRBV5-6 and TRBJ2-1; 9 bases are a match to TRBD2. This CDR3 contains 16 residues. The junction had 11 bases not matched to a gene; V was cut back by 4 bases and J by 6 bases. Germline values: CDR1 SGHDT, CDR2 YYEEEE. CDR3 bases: TGTGCCAGCAGCCTTTTAGCGGGGGCATCTTCCAATGAGCAGTTCTTC. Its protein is CASSLLAGASSNEQFF. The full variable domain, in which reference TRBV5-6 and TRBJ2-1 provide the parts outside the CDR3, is DAGVTQSPTHLIKTRGQQVTLRCSPKSGHDTVSWYQQALGQGPQFIFQYYEEEERQRGNFPDRFSGHQFPNYSSELNVNALLLGDSALYLCASSLLAGASSNEQFFGPGTRLTVL.

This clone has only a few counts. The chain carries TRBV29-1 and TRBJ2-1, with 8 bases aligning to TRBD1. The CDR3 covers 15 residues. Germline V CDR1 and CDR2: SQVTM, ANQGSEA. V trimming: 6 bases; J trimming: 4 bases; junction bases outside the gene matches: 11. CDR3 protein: CSVPTDRGAYNEQFF. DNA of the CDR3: TGCAGCGTCCCTACTGACAGGGGAGCATACAATGAGCAGTTCTTC.

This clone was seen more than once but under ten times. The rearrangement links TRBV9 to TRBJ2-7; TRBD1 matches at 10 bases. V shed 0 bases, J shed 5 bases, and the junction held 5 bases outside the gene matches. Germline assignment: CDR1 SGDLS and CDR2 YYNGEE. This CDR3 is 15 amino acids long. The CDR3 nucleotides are TGTGCCAGCAGCGTAGGGACAGGGGGTCTCGACGAGCAGTACTTC. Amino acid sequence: CASSVGTGGLDEQYF.

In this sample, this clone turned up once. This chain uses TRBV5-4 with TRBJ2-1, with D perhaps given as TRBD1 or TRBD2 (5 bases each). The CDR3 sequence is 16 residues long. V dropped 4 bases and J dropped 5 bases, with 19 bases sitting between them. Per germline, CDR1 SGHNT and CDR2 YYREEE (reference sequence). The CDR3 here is CASSDQGRALDNEQFF. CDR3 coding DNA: TGTGCCAGCAGCGATCAGGGACGGGCGCTCGACAATGAGCAGTTCTTC.

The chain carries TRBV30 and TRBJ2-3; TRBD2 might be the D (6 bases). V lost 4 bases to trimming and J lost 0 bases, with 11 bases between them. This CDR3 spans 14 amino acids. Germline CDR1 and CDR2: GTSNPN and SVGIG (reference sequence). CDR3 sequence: CAWTPGLSTDTQYF. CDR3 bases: TGTGCCTGGACCCCAGGACTAAGCACAGATACGCAGTATTTT.

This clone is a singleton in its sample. CDR3 sequence reads: CASSPTGAGGSLGYTF. The CDR3 nucleotides are TGTGCCAGCTCACCGACTGGAGCAGGGGGCTCTCTTGGCTACACCTTC. This chain joins TRBV18 and TRBJ1-2, with 8 bases fitting TRBD1. The CDR3 loop spans 16 amino acids. Germline V gene sequence: CDR1 KGHSH, CDR2 LQKENI. Trimming cost V 3 bases and J 7 bases; bases outside gene matches: 13.

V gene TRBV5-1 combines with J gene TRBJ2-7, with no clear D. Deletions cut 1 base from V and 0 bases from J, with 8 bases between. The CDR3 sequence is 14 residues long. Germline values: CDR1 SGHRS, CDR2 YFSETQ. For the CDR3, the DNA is TGCGCCAGCAGCTTGACCTTAAGCTCCTACGAGCAGTACTTC. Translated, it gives CASSLTLSSYEQYF. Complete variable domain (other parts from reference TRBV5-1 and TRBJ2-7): KAGVTQTPRYLIKTRGQQVTLSCSPISGHRSVSWYQQTPGQGLQFLFEYFSETQRNKGNFPGRFSGRQFSNSRSEMNVSTLELGDSALYLCASSLTLSSYEQYFGPGTRLTVT.

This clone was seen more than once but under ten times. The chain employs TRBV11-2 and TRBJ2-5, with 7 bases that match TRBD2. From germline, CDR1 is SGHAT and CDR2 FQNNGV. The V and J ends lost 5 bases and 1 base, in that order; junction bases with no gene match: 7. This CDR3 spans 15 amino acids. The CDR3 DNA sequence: TGTGCCAGCAGCCCGAAAGCGGGGTCCCAAGAGACCCAGTACTTC. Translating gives CASSPKAGSQETQYF.